This paragraph covers one T cell receptor beta chain sequence. What it binds is unknown. The junction and the germline gene differ at one end; a read error may be behind it. The use of a sample-barcoded 5' primer and a J-beta primer mix characterized a second PCR of roughly 6 to 12 cycles. MiXCR, run by TCRdb on the 5' RACE reads, gives a single entry per CDR3 protein. The table has fewer than 700,000 distinct CDR3 sequences, around 48% seen once; the top ten hold around 23%. CDR3 size: 15 residues. Germline CDR1 and CDR2: SGHRS and YFSETQ. The data were obtained in a study of blood T cells in healthy people across ages. Study findings and constraints: Strong correlation linked observed beta diversity and percent naive T cells.

Total RNA extraction produced at least 5.5 micrograms (per sample) for the study. The source is a man at least 80 years old in good health. Sequencing input: blood. The chain combines TRBV5-1 with TRBJ2-1; the match to TRBD1 covers 9 bases. Written as DNA, the CDR3 is TGCGCCAGTAGCTTATCGCCACAGGGGGCGCATGAGCAGTTCTTC. Residues: CASSLSPQGAHEQFF.